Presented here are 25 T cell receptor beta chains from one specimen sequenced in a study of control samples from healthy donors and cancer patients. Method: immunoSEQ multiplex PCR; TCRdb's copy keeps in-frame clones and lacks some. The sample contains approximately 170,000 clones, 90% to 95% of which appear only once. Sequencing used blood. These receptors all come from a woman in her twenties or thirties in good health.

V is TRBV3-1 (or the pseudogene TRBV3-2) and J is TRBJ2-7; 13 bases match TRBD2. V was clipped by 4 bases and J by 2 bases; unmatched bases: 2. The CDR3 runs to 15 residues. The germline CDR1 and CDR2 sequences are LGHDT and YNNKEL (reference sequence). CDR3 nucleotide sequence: TGTGCCAGCAGCCCAACTAGCGGGAGGGCCTACGAGCAGTACTTC. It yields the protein CASSPTSGRAYEQYF.

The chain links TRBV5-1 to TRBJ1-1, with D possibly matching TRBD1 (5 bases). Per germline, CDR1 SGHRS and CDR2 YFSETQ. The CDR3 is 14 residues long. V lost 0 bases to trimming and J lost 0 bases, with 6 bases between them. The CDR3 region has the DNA TGCGCCAGCAGCTTGGCAGGGATGAACACTGAAGCTTTCTTT. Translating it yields CASSLAGMNTEAFF.

Written as DNA, the CDR3 is TGTGCCAGCAGCTTAGGTACTAGCGGGATTATATACGAGCAGTACTTC. It translates to CASSLGTSGIIYEQYF. V gene TRBV7-8 combines with J gene TRBJ2-7; TRBD2 matches at 10 bases. The CDR3 runs 16 residues. The junction had 7 bases not matched to a gene; V was cut back by 1 base and J by 4 bases. Per the germline V gene, CDR1 is SGHVS and CDR2 is FQNEAQ.

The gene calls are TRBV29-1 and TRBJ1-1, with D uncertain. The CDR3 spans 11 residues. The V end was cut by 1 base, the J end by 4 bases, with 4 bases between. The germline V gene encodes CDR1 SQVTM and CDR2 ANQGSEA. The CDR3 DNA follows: TGCAGCGTTGAAGGGGGCACTGAAGCTTTCTTT. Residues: CSVEGGTEAFF.

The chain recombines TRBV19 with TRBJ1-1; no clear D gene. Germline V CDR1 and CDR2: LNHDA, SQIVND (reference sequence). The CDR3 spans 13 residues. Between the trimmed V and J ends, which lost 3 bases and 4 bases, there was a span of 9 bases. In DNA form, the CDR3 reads TGTGCCAGTAGTATGGGAAGGACCACTGAAGCTTTCTTT. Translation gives CASSMGRTTEAFF.

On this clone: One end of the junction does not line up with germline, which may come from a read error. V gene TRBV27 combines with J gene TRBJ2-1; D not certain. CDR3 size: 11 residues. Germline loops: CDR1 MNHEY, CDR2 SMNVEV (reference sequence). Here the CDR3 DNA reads TGTGCCAGCAGGTTATACAATGAGCAGTTCTTC. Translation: CASRLYNEQFF.

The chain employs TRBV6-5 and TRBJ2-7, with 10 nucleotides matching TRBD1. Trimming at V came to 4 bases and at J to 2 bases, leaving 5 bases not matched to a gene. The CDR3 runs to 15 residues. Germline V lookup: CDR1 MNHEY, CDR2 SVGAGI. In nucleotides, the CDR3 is TGTGCCAGCAGTTCTCCGGGACAGGGGACCTACGAGCAGTACTTC. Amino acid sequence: CASSSPGQGTYEQYF.

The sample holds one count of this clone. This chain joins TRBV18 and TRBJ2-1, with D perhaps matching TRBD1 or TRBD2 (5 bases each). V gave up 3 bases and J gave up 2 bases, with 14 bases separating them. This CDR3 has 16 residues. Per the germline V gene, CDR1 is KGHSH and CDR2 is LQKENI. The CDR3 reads CASSPDTGRAYNEQFF. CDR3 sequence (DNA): TGTGCCAGCTCACCGGATACGGGACGAGCCTACAATGAGCAGTTCTTC.

This CDR3 reads CASSMGTGGPYGYTF. Written as DNA, the CDR3 is TGTGCCAGTAGTATGGGGACAGGGGGACCCTATGGCTACACCTTC. The genes are TRBV19 and TRBJ1-2; 11 nucleotides match TRBD1. J gave up 4 bases and V 3 bases, and 4 bases lay outside the gene matches. The CDR3 covers 15 residues. Germline V gene sequence: CDR1 LNHDA, CDR2 SQIVND (reference sequence).

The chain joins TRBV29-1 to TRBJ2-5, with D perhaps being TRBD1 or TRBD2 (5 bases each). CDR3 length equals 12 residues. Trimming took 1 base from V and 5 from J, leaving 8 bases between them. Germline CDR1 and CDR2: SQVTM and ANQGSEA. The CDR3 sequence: CSVEGGGETQYF. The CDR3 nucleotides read TGCAGCGTTGAAGGGGGCGGGGAGACCCAGTACTTC.

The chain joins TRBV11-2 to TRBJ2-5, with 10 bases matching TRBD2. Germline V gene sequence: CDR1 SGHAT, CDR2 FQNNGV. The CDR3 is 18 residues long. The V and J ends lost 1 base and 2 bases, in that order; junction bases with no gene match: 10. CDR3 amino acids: CASSLVLYASGRQETQYF. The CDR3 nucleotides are TGTGCCAGCAGCTTAGTATTGTATGCTAGCGGGAGACAAGAGACCCAGTACTTC. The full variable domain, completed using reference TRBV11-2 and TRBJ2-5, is EAGVAQSPRYKIIEKRQSVAFWCNPISGHATLYWYQQILGQGPKLLIQFQNNGVVDDSQLPKDRFSAERLKGVDSTLKIQPAKLEDSAVYLCASSLVLYASGRQETQYFGPGTRLLVL.

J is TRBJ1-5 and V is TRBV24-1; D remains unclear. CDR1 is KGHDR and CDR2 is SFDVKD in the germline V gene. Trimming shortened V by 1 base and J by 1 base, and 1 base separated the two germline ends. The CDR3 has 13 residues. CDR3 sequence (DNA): TGTGCCACCAGTGATTTCAGCAATCAGCCCCAGCATTTT. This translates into CATSDFSNQPQHF.

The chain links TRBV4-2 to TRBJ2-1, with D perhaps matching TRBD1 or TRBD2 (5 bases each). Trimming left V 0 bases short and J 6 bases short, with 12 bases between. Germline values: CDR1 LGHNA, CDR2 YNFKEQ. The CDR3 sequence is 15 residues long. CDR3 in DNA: TGTGCCAGCAGCCAAGATGGGGGAGTGGGCAATGAGCAGTTCTTC. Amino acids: CASSQDGGVGNEQFF.

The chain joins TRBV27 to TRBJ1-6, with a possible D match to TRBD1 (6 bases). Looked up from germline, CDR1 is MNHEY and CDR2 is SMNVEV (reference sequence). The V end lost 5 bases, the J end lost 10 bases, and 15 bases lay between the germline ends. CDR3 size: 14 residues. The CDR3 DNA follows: TGTGCCAGCAGTCCCGGACAGCGGGGGTCACCCCTCCACTTT. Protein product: CASSPGQRGSPLHF.

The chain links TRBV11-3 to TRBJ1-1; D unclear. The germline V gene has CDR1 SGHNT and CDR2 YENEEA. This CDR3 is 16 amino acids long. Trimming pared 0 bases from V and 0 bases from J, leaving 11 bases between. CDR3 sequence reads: CASSLDNERMNTEAFF. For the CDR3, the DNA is TGTGCCAGCAGCTTAGATAATGAGCGTATGAACACTGAAGCTTTCTTT.

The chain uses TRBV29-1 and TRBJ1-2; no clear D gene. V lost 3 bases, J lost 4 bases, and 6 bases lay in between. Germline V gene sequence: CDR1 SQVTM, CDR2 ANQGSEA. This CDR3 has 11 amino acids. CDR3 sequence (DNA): TGCAGCGTTGAGGGCAGCTATGGCTACACCTTC. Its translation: CSVEGSYGYTF.

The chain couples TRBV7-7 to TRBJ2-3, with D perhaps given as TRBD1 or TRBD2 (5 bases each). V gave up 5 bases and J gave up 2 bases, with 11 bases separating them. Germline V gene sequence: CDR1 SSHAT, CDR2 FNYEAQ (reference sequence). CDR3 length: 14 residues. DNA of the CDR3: TGTGCCAGCAGCACCGGGACGGCCACAGATACGCAGTATTTT. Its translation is CASSTGTATDTQYF.

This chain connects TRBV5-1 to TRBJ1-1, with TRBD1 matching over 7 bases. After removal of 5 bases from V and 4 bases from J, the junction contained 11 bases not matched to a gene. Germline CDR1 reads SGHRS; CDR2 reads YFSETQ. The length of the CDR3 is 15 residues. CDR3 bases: TGCGCCAGCAGAAGTTCTCAGGGGGGGGGCACTGAAGCTTTCTTT. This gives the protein CASRSSQGGGTEAFF.

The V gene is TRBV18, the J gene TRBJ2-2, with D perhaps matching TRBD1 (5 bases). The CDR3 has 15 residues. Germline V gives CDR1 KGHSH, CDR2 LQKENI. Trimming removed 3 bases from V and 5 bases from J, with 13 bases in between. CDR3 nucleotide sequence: TGTGCCAGCTCACCGATGGGGCCGGTAACCGGGGAGCTGTTTTTT. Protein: CASSPMGPVTGELFF.

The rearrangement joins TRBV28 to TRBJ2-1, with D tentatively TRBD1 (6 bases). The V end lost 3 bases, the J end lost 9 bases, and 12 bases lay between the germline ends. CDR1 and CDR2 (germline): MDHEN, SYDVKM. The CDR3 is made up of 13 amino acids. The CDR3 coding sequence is TGTGCCAGCAGTTTCGGGGTAGGGGGTGAGCAGTTCTTC. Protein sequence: CASSFGVGGEQFF.

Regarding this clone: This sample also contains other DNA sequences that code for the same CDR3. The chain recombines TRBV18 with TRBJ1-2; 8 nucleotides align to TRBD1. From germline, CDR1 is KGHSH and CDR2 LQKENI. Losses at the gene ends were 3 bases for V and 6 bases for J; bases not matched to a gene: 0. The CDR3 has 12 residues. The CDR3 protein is CASSPTGDGYTF. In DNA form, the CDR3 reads TGTGCCAGCTCACCGACAGGGGATGGCTACACCTTC.

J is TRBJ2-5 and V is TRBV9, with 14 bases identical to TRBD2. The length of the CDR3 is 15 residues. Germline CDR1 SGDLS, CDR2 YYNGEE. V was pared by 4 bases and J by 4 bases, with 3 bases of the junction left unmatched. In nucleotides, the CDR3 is TGTGCCAGCAGCCCCGGACTAGCGGGGGGAGAGACCCAGTACTTC. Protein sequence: CASSPGLAGGETQYF.

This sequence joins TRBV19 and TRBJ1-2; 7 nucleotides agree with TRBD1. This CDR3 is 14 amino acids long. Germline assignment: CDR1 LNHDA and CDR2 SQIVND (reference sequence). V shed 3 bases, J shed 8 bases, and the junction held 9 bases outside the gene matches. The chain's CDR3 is CASSIGQAVRGYTF. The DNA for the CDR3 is TGTGCCAGTAGTATCGGACAGGCCGTGAGAGGCTACACCTTC.

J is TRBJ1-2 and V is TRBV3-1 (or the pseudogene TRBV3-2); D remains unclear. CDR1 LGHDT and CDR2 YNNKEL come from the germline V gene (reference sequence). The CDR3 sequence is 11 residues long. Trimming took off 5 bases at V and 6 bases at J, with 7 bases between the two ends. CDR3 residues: CASSGRDGYTF. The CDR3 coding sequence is TGTGCCAGCAGCGGGAGGGATGGCTACACCTTC.

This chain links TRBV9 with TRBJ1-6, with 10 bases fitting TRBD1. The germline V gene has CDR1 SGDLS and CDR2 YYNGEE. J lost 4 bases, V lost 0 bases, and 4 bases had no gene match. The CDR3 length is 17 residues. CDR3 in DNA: TGTGCCAGCAGCGTAGCTGGGACAGGGGATTATAATTCACCCCTCCACTTT. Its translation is CASSVAGTGDYNSPLHF. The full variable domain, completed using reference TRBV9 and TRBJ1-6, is DSGVTQTPKHLITATGQRVTLRCSPRSGDLSVYWYQQSLDQGLQFLIQYYNGEERAKGNILERFSAQQFPDLHSELNLSSLELGDSALYFCASSVAGTGDYNSPLHFGNGTRLTVT.